This entry features one TCR beta chain sequence. The antigen is not known. V lost 8 bases and J 4 bases, leaving 15 bases between the germline ends. CDR3 length equals 14 residues. The germline V gene has CDR1 SGHRS and CDR2 YFSETQ. The data derive from a study of cytomegalovirus exposure and HLA in healthy donors. Study conclusions and caveats: Reports described diagnosis of cytomegalovirus status by the classifier as highly specific and sensitive. CMV antigen specificity of three CMV-associated chains was confirmed in vitro.

Primers included in the PCR were 60 Vbeta and 13 Jbeta primers. Produced via immunoSEQ multiplex PCR; TCRdb's table is partial and in-frame only. This sample's table reports approximately 130,000 clones. This receptor was identified in a woman aged 55 to 70 in good health and CMV-seronegative. Material for sequencing was PBMCs. This chain links TRBV5-1 with TRBJ2-2; a possible D gene is TRBD1 (7 bases). CDR3 nucleotide sequence: TGCGCCAGGACCGGGACAGCGGGCACCGGGGAGCTGTTTTTT. Encoded protein: CARTGTAGTGELFF.